These 32 T cell receptor beta chains were sequenced from one sample in a study of prognosis after radiotherapy for stage I lung cancer (dated by TCRdb to 2020 to 2022). Sequenced using an Illumina HiSeq 3000. The TCR beta CDR3 region was amplified from genomic DNA by two rounds of multiplex PCR. In the first round of PCR, primers specific to each TRBV and TRBJ gene were used, and the primer sequences are filed in Chinese patent CN105087789A. TCRdb trimmed the raw reads at Q25, called clones with MiXCR and kept productive beta chains. Each CDR3 protein appears once, grouped with its most common genes and DNA. The sample table shows about 17,000 distinct CDR3 sequences, and about 17% are seen once. The ten biggest clones cover over 30% of the sample. The material sequenced was PBMCs, taken before or after stereotactic body radiation therapy (not recorded which). These receptors originate from a donor over 45 with non-small cell lung cancer.

This clonotype was counted at least ten times. The V and J genes are TRBV6-1 and TRBJ2-7, with 11 bases lining up with TRBD2. With 3 bases clipped from V and 3 bases from J, the junction kept 4 bases outside the gene matches. The CDR3 sequence is 15 residues long. Germline V gives CDR1 MNHNS, CDR2 SASEGT. CDR3 coding DNA: TGTGCCAGCAGTGACTGGGGACTAGCGGTCTACGAGCAGTACTTC. Translating gives CASSDWGLAVYEQYF.

This clonotype was seen ten or more times. The chain couples TRBV4-1 to TRBJ2-1; no reliable D call. Germline assignment: CDR1 MGHRA and CDR2 YSYEKL. This CDR3 comprises 15 residues. The V and J ends lost 0 bases and 9 bases respectively, with 15 bases between them. The CDR3 DNA follows: TGCGCCAGCAGCCAAGACTCCAACTGGCGCGGTGAGCAGTTCTTC. Protein: CASSQDSNWRGEQFF.

There are many counts of this clonotype. The V and J genes are TRBV2 and TRBJ2-1, with 10 bases fitting TRBD2. CDR1 is SNHLY and CDR2 is FYNNEI in the germline V gene. Germline trimming cut 4 bases from V and 4 bases from J; bases unmatched to any gene: 7. The CDR3 runs to 16 residues. CDR3 sequence (DNA): TGTGCCAGCAGTGTTTTAGCGGGAGGAGGTTACAATGAGCAGTTCTTC. This codes for CASSVLAGGGYNEQFF.

Ten or more counts support this clonotype. The V gene is TRBV7-3, the J gene TRBJ2-2; no firm D call. Deletions cut 0 bases from V and 3 bases from J, with 5 bases between. This CDR3 is built from 14 residues. Germline CDR1 SGHTA, CDR2 FQGTGA. The CDR3 is CASSLTPDTGELFF. In DNA, the CDR3 is TGTGCCAGCAGCTTAACGCCTGACACCGGGGAGCTGTTTTTT.

This clonotype was seen just once. The chain is built from TRBV5-1 and TRBJ1-3; 7 bases are shared with TRBD1. This CDR3 has 15 amino acids. Unmatched junction bases numbered 6, after V lost 3 bases and J lost 3 bases. Germline CDR1 is SGHRS and CDR2 is YFSETQ. Here the CDR3 DNA reads TGCGCCAGCAGCTCAGGACAGGTAGTTGGAAACACCATATATTTT. Residues: CASSSGQVVGNTIYF.

This clonotype was seen ten or more times. The V gene is TRBV19, the J gene TRBJ1-2; no definite D call. Germline loops: CDR1 LNHDA, CDR2 SQIVND (reference sequence). V gave up 6 bases and J gave up 2 bases, with 13 bases separating them. The CDR3 contains 14 residues. CDR3 DNA: TGTGCCAGTAGCCCTACTTATCCCAACTATGGCTACACCTTC. It codes for CASSPTYPNYGYTF.

This clonotype was detected many times. The V and J genes are TRBV9 and TRBJ1-3; D is undetermined. The CDR3 totals 17 residues. V was pared by 2 bases and J by 0 bases, with 15 bases between. Germline V gene data show CDR1 as SGDLS and CDR2 as YYNGEE. CDR3 in DNA: TGTGCCAGCAGCGTTAGCGCCCGAAAGAGCTCTGGAAACACCATATATTTT. Translation gives CASSVSARKSSGNTIYF.

This clonotype was seen repeatedly, ten times or more. The CDR3 DNA reads TGCAGTGCTCCCAAGGGTGGCTACAATGAGCAGTTCTTC. Translation gives CSAPKGGYNEQFF. The chain uses TRBV20-1 and TRBJ2-1; D unresolved. Trimming pared 5 bases from V and 3 bases from J, leaving 11 bases between. CDR3 length: 13 amino acids. In germline, CDR1 is DFQATT, CDR2 SNEGSKA (reference sequence).

This clonotype came up many times. The chain uses TRBV20-1 and TRBJ2-5; TRBD1 matches 12 bases. V shed 5 bases, J shed 7 bases, and the junction held 8 bases outside the gene matches. The CDR3 covers 14 residues. Germline CDR1 DFQATT, CDR2 SNEGSKA (reference sequence). CDR3 in DNA: TGCAGTGCTTTGGGACAGGGGGCTTTAGGGACCCAGTACTTC. This sequence encodes CSALGQGALGTQYF.

This clonotype was found many times. The chain carries TRBV19 and TRBJ2-1; D is perhaps TRBD2 (5 bases). CDR1 and CDR2 (germline): LNHDA, SQIVND (reference sequence). Trimming pared 0 bases from V and 3 bases from J, leaving 9 bases between. This CDR3 spans 15 amino acids. Written as DNA, the CDR3 is TGTGCCAGTAGTATAGAAGAGGGTGACTACAATGAGCAGTTCTTC. It codes for CASSIEEGDYNEQFF.

This clonotype was detected ten times or more. This chain joins TRBV5-1 and TRBJ1-4, with a possible D match to TRBD1 (5 bases). Germline V lookup: CDR1 SGHRS, CDR2 YFSETQ. This CDR3 is 16 amino acids long. The V and J ends lost 2 bases and 8 bases respectively, with 19 bases between them. The CDR3: CASSLWPAGQEEKLFF. CDR3 DNA sequence: TGCGCCAGCAGCTTATGGCCGGCAGGGCAGGAAGAAAAACTGTTTTTT.

The sample holds many counts of this clonotype. The chain uses TRBV28 and TRBJ2-5; D remains ambiguous. The CDR3 is 15 residues long. Between the trimmed V and J ends, which lost 2 bases and 2 bases, there was a span of 12 bases. Germline V gives CDR1 MDHEN, CDR2 SYDVKM. The CDR3 region is CASSLKRSGQETQYF. The CDR3 bases are TGTGCCAGCAGTTTAAAAAGGTCCGGACAAGAGACCCAGTACTTC. Combining the CDR3 with reference TRBV28 and TRBJ2-5 gives the whole variable domain DVKVTQSSRYLVKRTGEKVFLECVQDMDHENMFWYRQDPGLGLRLIYFSYDVKMKEKGDIPEGYSVSREKKERFSLILESASTNQTSMYLCASSLKRSGQETQYFGPGTRLLVL.

This clonotype was observed at least ten times. V is TRBV19 and J is TRBJ1-5; D perhaps matches TRBD1 (5 bases). V lost 5 bases, J lost 5 bases, and 19 bases lay in between. The germline CDR1 and CDR2 sequences are LNHDA and SQIVND (reference sequence). The CDR3 runs to 16 residues. CDR3 nucleotides: TGTGCCAGTAGTGACCGCCGGGGACTGCGGGATCAGCCCCAGCATTTT. Its protein product is CASSDRRGLRDQPQHF.

This clonotype was seen repeatedly, ten times or more. This CDR3 is CASSSVAGVSGNTIYF. CDR3 nucleotide sequence: TGTGCCAGCAGCTCTGTGGCAGGCGTATCTGGAAACACCATATATTTT. V is TRBV14 and J is TRBJ1-3; no reliable D call. The CDR3 is 16 residues long. The V and J ends lost 5 bases and 1 base respectively, with 15 bases between them. Per the germline V gene, CDR1 is SGHDN and CDR2 is FVKESK.

Many counts were recorded for this clonotype. The chain is built from TRBV24-1 and TRBJ2-3, with TRBD2 identical over 8 bases. This CDR3 region has 17 residues. The V segment lost 4 bases and the J segment 0 bases; nucleotides outside the gene matches: 8. CDR1 KGHDR and CDR2 SFDVKD come from the germline V gene. CDR3 nucleotide sequence: TGTGCCACCAGTGACTCCTCACTAGCGGCTAGCACAGATACGCAGTATTTT. It is translated as CATSDSSLAASTDTQYF.

This clonotype was counted at least ten times. The V call is TRBV11-2, the J call TRBJ2-7; no firm D call. Germline-derived CDR1 and CDR2 are SGHAT and FQNNGV. V lost 7 bases and J lost 2, with 15 bases in between. The CDR3 is made up of 14 amino acids. The CDR3 DNA follows: TGTGCCAGCACCTCCGGACGGGCCCCCTACGAGCAGTACTTC. As protein: CASTSGRAPYEQYF. The complete variable domain, with remaining parts taken from reference TRBV11-2 and TRBJ2-7, reads EAGVAQSPRYKIIEKRQSVAFWCNPISGHATLYWYQQILGQGPKLLIQFQNNGVVDDSQLPKDRFSAERLKGVDSTLKIQPAKLEDSAVYLCASTSGRAPYEQYFGPGTRLTVT.

This clonotype was counted many times. The chain uses TRBV9 and TRBJ2-2, with a possible D match to TRBD2 (6 bases). Looked up from germline, CDR1 is SGDLS and CDR2 is YYNGEE. The CDR3 has 17 amino acids. V lost 3 bases and J lost 5, with 20 bases in between. The CDR3 reads CASSGGAHGIQTGELFF. CDR3 in DNA: TGTGCCAGCAGCGGCGGGGCCCACGGGATTCAGACCGGGGAGCTGTTTTTT.

Points on this clonotype: This sequence may be a read error, since a much larger clone differs from it by one base. Without the conserved terminal phenylalanine or tryptophan, this CDR3 likely stems from a read error. The chain has TRBV20-1 and TRBJ1-4; D is possibly TRBD1 (6 bases). Germline V gene data show CDR1 as DFQATT and CDR2 as SNEGSKA (reference sequence). The CDR3 has 13 residues. Deletions cut 7 bases from V and 4 bases from J, with 13 bases between. CDR3 amino acids: CSGGTLVNEKLFL. CDR3 bases: TGCAGTGGCGGGACACTGGTTAATGAAAAACTGTTTCTT.

The table lists this clonotype with many counts. The chain is built from TRBV12-3 or TRBV12-4 and TRBJ2-5, with 12 positions matching TRBD2. The CDR3 contains 16 residues. The trim removed 6 bases at V and 5 bases at J, leaving 10 bases unmatched. This CDR3 is CASSVTSGGPVETQYF. The CDR3 DNA is TGTGCCAGCAGCGTCACTAGCGGGGGGCCGGTTGAGACCCAGTACTTC.

The sample holds many counts of this clonotype. The chain carries TRBV29-1 and TRBJ2-7; D ambiguous. The germline V gene has CDR1 SQVTM and CDR2 ANQGSEA. Between the trimmed V and J ends, which lost 3 bases and 7 bases, there was a span of 10 bases. The CDR3 covers 11 residues. The CDR3 DNA follows: TGCAGCGTTGAGGTTCTGGGGGAGCAGTACTTC. As protein: CSVEVLGEQYF.

This clonotype occurred many times. The genes are TRBV14 and TRBJ2-1; 9 bases agree with TRBD1. The CDR3 extends over 18 amino acids. The germline V gene has CDR1 SGHDN and CDR2 FVKESK. V lost 4 bases, J lost 1 base, and 11 bases stayed unmatched. CDR3 in amino acids: CASSRYMGQGGSYNEQFF. The DNA for the CDR3 is TGTGCCAGCAGCCGCTACATGGGACAGGGAGGATCCTACAATGAGCAGTTCTTC. Supplemented by reference TRBV14 and TRBJ2-1, the full variable domain reads EAGVTQFPSHSVIEKGQTVTLRCDPISGHDNLYWYRRVMGKEIKFLLHFVKESKQDESGMPNNRFLAERTGGTYSTLKVQPAELEDSGVYFCASSRYMGQGGSYNEQFFGPGTRLTVL.

This clonotype has at least ten counts. The chain links TRBV18 to TRBJ1-6; 9 bases are shared with TRBD1. The germline gives CDR1 KGHSH, CDR2 LQKENI. The CDR3 consists of 15 residues. The junction had 7 bases not matched to a gene; V was cut back by 6 bases and J by 7 bases. The CDR3 DNA sequence: TGTGCCAGCTCCCCTCGGGGACAGGGAAATTCACCCCTCCACTTT. It specifies CASSPRGQGNSPLHF.

This clonotype was seen at least ten times. The V call is TRBV18, the J call TRBJ2-1; 7 positions agree with TRBD1. V lost 3 bases, J lost 4 bases, and 6 bases stayed unmatched. The germline V gene has CDR1 KGHSH and CDR2 LQKENI. The CDR3 runs to 15 residues. The CDR3 is CASSPTGPVYNEQFF. For the CDR3, the DNA is TGTGCCAGCTCACCGACAGGGCCAGTATACAATGAGCAGTTCTTC.

At least ten counts were recorded for this clonotype. The chain recombines TRBV19 with TRBJ1-6; perhaps TRBD1 as D (6 bases). From germline, CDR1 is LNHDA and CDR2 SQIVND (reference sequence). V lost 5 bases and J 7 bases, leaving 15 bases between the germline ends. This CDR3 spans 15 amino acids. Written as DNA, the CDR3 is TGTGCCAGTAGTCCGTACACAGGGCCGAATTCACCCCTCCACTTT. Its translation: CASSPYTGPNSPLHF.

In this sample, this clonotype turned up many times. Written as DNA, the CDR3 is TGTGCCAGCAGTCAGGACAGGGCCAGTCAGCCCCAGCATTTT. It encodes CASSQDRASQPQHF. The chain recombines TRBV12-3 or TRBV12-4 with TRBJ1-5; 8 nucleotides align to TRBD1. The CDR3 has 14 amino acids. Losses at the gene ends were 5 bases for V and 6 bases for J; bases not matched to a gene: 6.

This clonotype appeared many times. The rearrangement links TRBV5-6 to TRBJ2-7, with D unclear. Germline V gene lookup returns CDR1 SGHDT and CDR2 YYEEEE. Deletions cut 0 bases from V and 0 bases from J, with 10 bases between. The CDR3 loop spans 15 amino acids. CDR3 in DNA: TGTGCCAGCAGCTTGGGGATAAGGGCCTCCTACGAGCAGTACTTC. Protein sequence: CASSLGIRASYEQYF. Drawing the rest from reference TRBV5-6 and TRBJ2-7, the complete variable domain is DAGVTQSPTHLIKTRGQQVTLRCSPKSGHDTVSWYQQALGQGPQFIFQYYEEEERQRGNFPDRFSGHQFPNYSSELNVNALLLGDSALYLCASSLGIRASYEQYFGPGTRLTVT.

The DNA of the CDR3 is TGTGCCAGCAGCCGATCCGGAGGTTCCTACGAGCAGTACTTC. Protein product: CASSRSGGSYEQYF. The chain uses TRBV3-1 and TRBJ2-7; D perhaps matches TRBD2 (5 bases). The V and J ends lost 4 bases and 1 base respectively, with 11 bases between them. CDR3 length: 14 residues. The germline gives CDR1 LGHDT, CDR2 YNNKEL (reference sequence).

A note on this clonotype: This probably arose from a read error, given a far larger clone one base away. The chain has TRBV6-2 or TRBV6-3 and TRBJ2-1, with a possible D match to TRBD2 (5 bases). This CDR3 is built from 16 residues. The germline V gene has CDR1 MNHEY and CDR2 SVGEGT. Trimming shortened V by 5 bases and J by 2 bases, and 16 bases separated the two germline ends. The DNA of the CDR3 is TGTGCCAGCAGTGTGCAGGCTAGCAACACCTACAATGAGCAGTTCTTC. It is translated as CASSVQASNTYNEQFF.

In this sample, this clonotype turned up many times. The gene calls are TRBV7-2 and TRBJ2-7; tentative D call: TRBD1 (6 bases). This CDR3 has 13 residues. Trimming removed 1 base at V and 2 bases at J, with 6 bases between. Germline CDR1 SGHTA, CDR2 FQGNSA. The CDR3 protein is CASSLGDTYEQYF. CDR3 nucleotide sequence: TGTGCCAGCAGCTTAGGGGACACCTACGAGCAGTACTTC.

Ten or more counts support this clonotype. The chain combines TRBV7-2 with TRBJ2-3; possible D gene TRBD2, 5 bases. Germline loops: CDR1 SGHTA, CDR2 FQGNSA. The CDR3 contains 15 residues. Trimming pared 2 bases from V and 5 bases from J, leaving 14 bases between. CDR3 region: CASSLRWPGRDTQYF. The DNA of the CDR3 is TGTGCCAGCAGCTTAAGGTGGCCGGGGAGAGATACGCAGTATTTT.

The rearrangement joins TRBV28 to TRBJ2-7, with a tentative D call TRBD1 (5 bases). V was pared by 9 bases and J by 3 bases, with 24 bases between. The CDR3 runs 16 residues. Germline assignment: CDR1 MDHEN and CDR2 SYDVKM. CDR3 amino acids: CASTSDILPRIYEQYF. CDR3 nucleotides: TGTGCCAGTACCTCGGACATCCTACCGAGGATCTACGAGCAGTACTTC. Using reference TRBV28 and TRBJ2-7 for the parts outside the CDR3, the full variable domain is DVKVTQSSRYLVKRTGEKVFLECVQDMDHENMFWYRQDPGLGLRLIYFSYDVKMKEKGDIPEGYSVSREKKERFSLILESASTNQTSMYLCASTSDILPRIYEQYFGPGTRLTVT.

This clonotype was observed many times. The gene calls are TRBV12-3 or TRBV12-4 and TRBJ2-4, with a tentative D call TRBD2 (6 bases). V lost 6 bases, J lost 4 bases, and 10 bases lay in between. The CDR3 loop spans 13 amino acids. The CDR3 DNA is TGTGCCAGCAGACGGGAGCGGAAAAACATTCAGTACTTC. Translation: CASRRERKNIQYF.